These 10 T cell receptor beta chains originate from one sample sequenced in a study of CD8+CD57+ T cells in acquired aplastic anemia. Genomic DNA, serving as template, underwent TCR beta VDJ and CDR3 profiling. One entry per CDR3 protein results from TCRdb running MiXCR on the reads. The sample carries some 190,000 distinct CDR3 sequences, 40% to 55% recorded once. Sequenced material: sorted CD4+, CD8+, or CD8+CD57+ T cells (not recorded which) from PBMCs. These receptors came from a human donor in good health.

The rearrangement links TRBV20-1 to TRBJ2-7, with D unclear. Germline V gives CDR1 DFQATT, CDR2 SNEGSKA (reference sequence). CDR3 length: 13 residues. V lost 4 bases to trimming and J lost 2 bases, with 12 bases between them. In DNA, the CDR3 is TGCAGTGCTAAGGGCGGCACAACCTACGAGCAGTACTTC. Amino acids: CSAKGGTTYEQYF.

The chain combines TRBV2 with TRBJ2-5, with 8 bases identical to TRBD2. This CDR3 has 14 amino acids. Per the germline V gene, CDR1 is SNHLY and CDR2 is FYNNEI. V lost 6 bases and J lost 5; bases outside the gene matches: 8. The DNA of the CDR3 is TGTGCCAGCAGCGTCGGGACTAGGGCGGAGACCCAGTACTTC. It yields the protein CASSVGTRAETQYF.

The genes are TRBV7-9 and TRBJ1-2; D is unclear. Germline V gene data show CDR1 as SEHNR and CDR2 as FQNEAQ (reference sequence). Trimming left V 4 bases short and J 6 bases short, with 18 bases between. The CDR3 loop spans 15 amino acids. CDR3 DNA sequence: TGTGCCAGCAGCTCCAGTGGAGAGGGAACGGATGGCTACACCTTC. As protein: CASSSSGEGTDGYTF.

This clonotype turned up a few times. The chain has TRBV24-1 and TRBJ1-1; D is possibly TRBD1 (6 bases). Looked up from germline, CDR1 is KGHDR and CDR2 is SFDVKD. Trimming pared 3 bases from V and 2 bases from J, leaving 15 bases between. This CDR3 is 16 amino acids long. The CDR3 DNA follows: TGTGCCACCAGTGATGGCCTTGGACAGAGAAACACTGAAGCTTTCTTT. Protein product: CATSDGLGQRNTEAFF.

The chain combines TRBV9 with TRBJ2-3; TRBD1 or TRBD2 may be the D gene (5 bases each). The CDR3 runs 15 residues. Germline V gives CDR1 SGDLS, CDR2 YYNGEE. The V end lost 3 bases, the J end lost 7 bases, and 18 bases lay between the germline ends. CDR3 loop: CASSGETETGYTQYF. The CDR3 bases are TGTGCCAGCAGCGGAGAGACAGAGACGGGGTATACGCAGTATTTT.

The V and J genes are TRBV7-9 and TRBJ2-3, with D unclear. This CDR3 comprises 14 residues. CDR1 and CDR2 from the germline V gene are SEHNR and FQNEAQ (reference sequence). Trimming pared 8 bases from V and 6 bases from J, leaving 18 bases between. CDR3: CASGPRSDEDTQYF. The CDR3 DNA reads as TGTGCCAGCGGCCCCCGGTCCGATGAGGATACGCAGTATTTT.

Written as DNA, the CDR3 is TGTGCCACCAGTGACACCCGGACGTTACCCACCCAAGAGACCCAGTACTTC. Amino acids: CATSDTRTLPTQETQYF. The V and J genes are TRBV24-1 and TRBJ2-5; the D is unclear. The CDR3 is 17 amino acids. V was trimmed by 4 bases and J by 1 base, leaving 18 bases between them. Germline assignment: CDR1 KGHDR and CDR2 SFDVKD.

In DNA, the CDR3 is TGTGCCAGCAGCTTAGGCTCCGGTCAAACTGAAGCTTTCTTT. Its translation is CASSLGSGQTEAFF. The V and J genes are TRBV7-9 and TRBJ1-1; D is ambiguous. The V end lost 1 base, the J end lost 5 bases, and 11 bases lay between the germline ends. The germline gives CDR1 SEHNR, CDR2 FQNEAQ (reference sequence). This CDR3 region has 14 residues.

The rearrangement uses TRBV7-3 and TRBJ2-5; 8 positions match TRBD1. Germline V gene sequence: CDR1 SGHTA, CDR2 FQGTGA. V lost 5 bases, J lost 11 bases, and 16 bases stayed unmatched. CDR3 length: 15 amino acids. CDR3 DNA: TGTGCCAGCAGCGCTGGACAGGGAAGGGGTGAGGAGCAGTACTTC. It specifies CASSAGQGRGEEQYF.

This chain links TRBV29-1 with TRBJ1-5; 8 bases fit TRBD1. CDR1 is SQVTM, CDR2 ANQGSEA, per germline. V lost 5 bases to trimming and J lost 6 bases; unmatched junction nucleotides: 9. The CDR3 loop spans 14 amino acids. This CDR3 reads CSVSQGALGQPQHF. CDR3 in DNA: TGCAGCGTTTCTCAGGGGGCGCTCGGTCAGCCCCAGCATTTT.